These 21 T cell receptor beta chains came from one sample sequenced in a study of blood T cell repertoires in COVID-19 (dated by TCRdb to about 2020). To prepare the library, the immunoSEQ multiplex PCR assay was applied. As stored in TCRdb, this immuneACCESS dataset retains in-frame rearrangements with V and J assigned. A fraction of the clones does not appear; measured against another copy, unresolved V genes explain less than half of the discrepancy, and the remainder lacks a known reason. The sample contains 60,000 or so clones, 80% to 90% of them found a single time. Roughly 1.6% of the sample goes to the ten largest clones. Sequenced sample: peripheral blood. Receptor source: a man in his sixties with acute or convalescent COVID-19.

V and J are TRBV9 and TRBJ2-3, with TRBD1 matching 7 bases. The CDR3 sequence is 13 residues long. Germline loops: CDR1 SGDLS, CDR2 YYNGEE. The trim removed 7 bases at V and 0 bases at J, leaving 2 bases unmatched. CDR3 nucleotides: TGTGCCAGCGGGGACAGAAGCACAGATACGCAGTATTTT. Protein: CASGDRSTDTQYF.

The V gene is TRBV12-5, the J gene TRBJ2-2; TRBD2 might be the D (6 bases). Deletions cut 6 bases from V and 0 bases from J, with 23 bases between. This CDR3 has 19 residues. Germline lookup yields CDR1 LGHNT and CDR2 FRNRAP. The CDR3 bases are TGTGCTAGTGGCTTGAGCCCGGCCCAACGGGAGACGAACACCGGGGAGCTGTTTTTT. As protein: CASGLSPAQRETNTGELFF.

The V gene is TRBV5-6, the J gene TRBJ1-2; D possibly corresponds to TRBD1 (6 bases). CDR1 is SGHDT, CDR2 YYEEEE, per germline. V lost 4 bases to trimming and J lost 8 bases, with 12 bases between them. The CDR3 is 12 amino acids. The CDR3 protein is CASSADRKGYTF. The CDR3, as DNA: TGTGCCAGCAGCGCGGACAGAAAGGGCTACACCTTC.

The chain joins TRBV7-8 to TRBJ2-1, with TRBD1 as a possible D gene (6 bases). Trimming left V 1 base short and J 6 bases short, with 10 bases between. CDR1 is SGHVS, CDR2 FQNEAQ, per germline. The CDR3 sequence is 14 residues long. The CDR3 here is CASSLGQEFNEQFF. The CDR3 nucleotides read TGTGCCAGCAGCTTAGGACAGGAGTTCAATGAGCAGTTCTTC.

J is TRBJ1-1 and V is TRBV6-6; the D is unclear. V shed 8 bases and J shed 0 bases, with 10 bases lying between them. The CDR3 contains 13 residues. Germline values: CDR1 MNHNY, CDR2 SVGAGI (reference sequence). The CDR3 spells CASGGSMNTEAFF. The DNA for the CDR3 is TGTGCCAGCGGAGGATCCATGAACACTGAAGCTTTCTTT.

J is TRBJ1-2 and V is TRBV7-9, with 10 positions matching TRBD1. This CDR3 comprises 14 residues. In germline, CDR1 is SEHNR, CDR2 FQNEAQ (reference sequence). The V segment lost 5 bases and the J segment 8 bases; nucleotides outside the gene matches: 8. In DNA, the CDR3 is TGTGCCAGCAGCGAATGGGACAGGGGTTACGGCTACACCTTC. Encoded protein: CASSEWDRGYGYTF.

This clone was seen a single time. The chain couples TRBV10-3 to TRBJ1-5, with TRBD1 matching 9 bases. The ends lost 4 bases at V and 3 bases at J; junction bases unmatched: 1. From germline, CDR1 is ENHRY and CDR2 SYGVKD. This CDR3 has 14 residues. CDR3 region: CAISGTGDNQPQHF. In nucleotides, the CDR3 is TGTGCCATCAGTGGGACAGGGGACAATCAGCCCCAGCATTTT.

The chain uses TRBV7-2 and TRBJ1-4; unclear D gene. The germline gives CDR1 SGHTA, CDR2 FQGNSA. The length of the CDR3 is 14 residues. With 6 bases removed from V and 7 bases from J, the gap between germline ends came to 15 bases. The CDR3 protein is CASREGRWGEKLFF. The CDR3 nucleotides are TGTGCCAGCAGGGAGGGAAGATGGGGTGAAAAACTGTTTTTT.

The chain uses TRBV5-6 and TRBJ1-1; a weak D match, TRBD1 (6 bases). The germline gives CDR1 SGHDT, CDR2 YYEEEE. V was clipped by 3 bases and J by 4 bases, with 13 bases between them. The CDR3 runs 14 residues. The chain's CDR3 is CASSSRGRGTEAFF. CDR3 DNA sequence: TGTGCCAGCAGCTCCAGGGGTCGGGGCACTGAAGCTTTCTTT. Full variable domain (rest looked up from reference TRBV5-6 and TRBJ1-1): DAGVTQSPTHLIKTRGQQVTLRCSPKSGHDTVSWYQQALGQGPQFIFQYYEEEERQRGNFPDRFSGHQFPNYSSELNVNALLLGDSALYLCASSSRGRGTEAFFGQGTRLTVV.

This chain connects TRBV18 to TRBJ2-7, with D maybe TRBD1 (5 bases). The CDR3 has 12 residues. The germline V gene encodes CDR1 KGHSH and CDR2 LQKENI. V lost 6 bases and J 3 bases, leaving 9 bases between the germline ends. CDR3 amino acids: CASSLDSYEQYF. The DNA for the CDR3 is TGTGCCAGCTCCCTTGACAGCTACGAGCAGTACTTC.

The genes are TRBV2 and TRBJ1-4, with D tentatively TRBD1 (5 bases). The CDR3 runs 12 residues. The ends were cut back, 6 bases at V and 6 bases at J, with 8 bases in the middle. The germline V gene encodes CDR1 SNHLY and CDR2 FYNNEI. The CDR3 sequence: CASRGVDEKLFF. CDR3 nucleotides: TGTGCCAGCAGAGGGGTCGATGAAAAACTGTTTTTT.

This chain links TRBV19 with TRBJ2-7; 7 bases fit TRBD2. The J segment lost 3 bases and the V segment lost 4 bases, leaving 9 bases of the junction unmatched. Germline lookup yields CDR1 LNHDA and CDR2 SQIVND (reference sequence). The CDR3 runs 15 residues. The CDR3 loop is CASSTRGGGFYEQYF. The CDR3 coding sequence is TGTGCCAGTAGTACCCGCGGGGGTGGGTTCTACGAGCAGTACTTC.

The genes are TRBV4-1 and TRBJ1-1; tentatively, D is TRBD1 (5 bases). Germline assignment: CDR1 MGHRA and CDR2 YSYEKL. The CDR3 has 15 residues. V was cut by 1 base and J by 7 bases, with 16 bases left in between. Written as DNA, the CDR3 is TGCGCCAGCAGCCAAGCCCGGGACCCCGGGGGTGAAGCTTTCTTT. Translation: CASSQARDPGGEAFF.

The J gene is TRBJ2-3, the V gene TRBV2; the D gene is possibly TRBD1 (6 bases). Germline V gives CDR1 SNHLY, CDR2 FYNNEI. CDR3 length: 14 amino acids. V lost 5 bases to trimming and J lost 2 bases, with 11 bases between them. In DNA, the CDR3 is TGTGCCAGCAGTCGGGCAGGGGACACAGATACGCAGTATTTT. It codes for CASSRAGDTDTQYF.

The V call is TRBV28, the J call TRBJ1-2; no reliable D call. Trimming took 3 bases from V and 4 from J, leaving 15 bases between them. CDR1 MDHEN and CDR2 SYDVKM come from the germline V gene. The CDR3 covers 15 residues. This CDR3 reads CASSLPPVGTYGYTF. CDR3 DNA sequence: TGTGCCAGCAGTTTGCCCCCGGTGGGCACCTATGGCTACACCTTC.

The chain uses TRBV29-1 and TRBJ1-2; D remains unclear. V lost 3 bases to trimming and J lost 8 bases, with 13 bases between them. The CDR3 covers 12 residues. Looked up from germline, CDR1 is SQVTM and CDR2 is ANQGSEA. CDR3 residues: CSVEAAAEGYTF. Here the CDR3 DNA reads TGCAGCGTTGAGGCCGCCGCGGAGGGCTACACCTTC.

The CDR3 nucleotides are TGCGCCAGCAGCTCTCGACCGTCGACTAGCACAGATACGCAGTATTTT. Its translation is CASSSRPSTSTDTQYF. The chain is built from TRBV5-1 and TRBJ2-3, with D uncertain. The CDR3 loop spans 16 amino acids. Germline V gene sequence: CDR1 SGHRS, CDR2 YFSETQ. Trimming shortened V by 3 bases and J by 0 bases, and 14 bases separated the two germline ends. Full variable domain (rest looked up from reference TRBV5-1 and TRBJ2-3): KAGVTQTPRYLIKTRGQQVTLSCSPISGHRSVSWYQQTPGQGLQFLFEYFSETQRNKGNFPGRFSGRQFSNSRSEMNVSTLELGDSALYLCASSSRPSTSTDTQYFGPGTRLTVL.

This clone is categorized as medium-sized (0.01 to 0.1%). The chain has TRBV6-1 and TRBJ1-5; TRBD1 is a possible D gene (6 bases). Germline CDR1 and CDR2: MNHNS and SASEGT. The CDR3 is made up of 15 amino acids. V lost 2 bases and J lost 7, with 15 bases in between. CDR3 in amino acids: CASSESGQRMQPQHF. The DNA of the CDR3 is TGTGCCAGCAGTGAAAGCGGACAGAGAATGCAGCCCCAGCATTTT.

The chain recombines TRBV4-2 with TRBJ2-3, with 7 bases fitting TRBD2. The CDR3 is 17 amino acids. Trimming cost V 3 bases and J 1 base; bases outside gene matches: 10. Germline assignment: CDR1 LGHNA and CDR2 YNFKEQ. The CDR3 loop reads CASSQTQRGSRTDTQYF. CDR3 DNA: TGTGCCAGCAGCCAGACGCAGCGGGGTAGTCGCACAGATACGCAGTATTTT.

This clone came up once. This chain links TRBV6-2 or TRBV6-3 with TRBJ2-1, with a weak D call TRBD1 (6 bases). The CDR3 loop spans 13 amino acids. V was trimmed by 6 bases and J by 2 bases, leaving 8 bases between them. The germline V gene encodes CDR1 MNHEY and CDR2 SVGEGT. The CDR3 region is CASSRDTYNEQFF. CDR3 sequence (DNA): TGTGCCAGCAGCAGGGACACCTACAATGAGCAGTTCTTC.

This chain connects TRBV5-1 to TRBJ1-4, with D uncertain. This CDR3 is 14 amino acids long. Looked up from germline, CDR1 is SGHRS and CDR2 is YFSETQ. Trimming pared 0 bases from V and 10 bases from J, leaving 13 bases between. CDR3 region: CASSLDTGLGKLFF. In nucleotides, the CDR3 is TGCGCCAGCAGCTTGGACACCGGGTTAGGAAAACTGTTTTTT.